This T cell receptor beta chain originates from a study of PD-1 blockade in classical Hodgkin lymphoma. Deletions cut 0 bases from V and 7 bases from J, with 16 bases between. CDR3 length equals 16 residues. Germline-derived CDR1 and CDR2 are LGHNA and YSLEER. Each patient relapsed following autologous stem cell transplantation, and prior brentuximab vedotin exposure differed. Clones were sequenced by immunoSEQ multiplex PCR, and TCRdb holds only the in-frame ones, with some missing. The table has some 30,000 clones, 70% to 75% seen once. Sequencing was performed on peripheral blood mononuclear cells (PBMCs), taken before the second cycle of nivolumab. The sequence was obtained from a human donor with classical Hodgkin lymphoma. J is TRBJ2-4 and V is TRBV4-3; the D gene is possibly TRBD2 (5 bases). Written as DNA, the CDR3 is TGCGCCAGCAGCCAAGATCAACTAGGCGGTATGAACATTCAGTACTTC. It is translated as CASSQDQLGGMNIQYF.